The present entry profiles one T cell receptor (beta chain) with its context. Antigen: not known. Trimming took 0 bases from V and 2 from J; bases not matched to a gene: 12. Germline CDR1 is SGHDN and CDR2 is FVKESK. The CDR3 has 19 amino acids. This entry belongs to a study of blood T cells in healthy people across ages. The authors drew around 11 milliliters of peripheral blood from each donor. Notes on the study in general: Researchers judged that diversity estimates from one million T cells fell short of true values. Across samples, TCR beta diversity tracked strongly with naive T cell percentage. Both naive CD4+ cell counts and diversity were greater in long-lived donors than in aged donors.

It was with a sample-barcoded 5' primer and a J-beta primer mix that a second PCR of roughly 7 to 12 cycles was run. MiXCR, run by TCRdb on the 5' RACE reads, gives a single entry per CDR3 protein. The repertoire holds hundreds of thousands of distinct CDR3 sequences, with around 50% as singletons. The sequencing sample was made of blood. This sequence originates from a man aged 40-55 years in good health. The rearrangement links TRBV14 to TRBJ2-1; 8 positions agree with TRBD1. CDR3 sequence (DNA): TGTGCCAGCAGCCAAGATTCCCCCACGGTCAGGGGGCCCTACAATGAGCAGTTCTTC. It encodes CASSQDSPTVRGPYNEQFF.